The rows below give T cell receptor beta chains drawn from one sample of a study of graft-versus-host responses after intestinal transplantation. Method: immunoSEQ multiplex PCR; TCRdb's copy keeps in-frame clones and lacks some. This sample has about 85,000 clones, with 82% found just once. These receptors' targets are unknown. Sequencing was performed on unstimulated CD4+ T cells sorted from spleen or lymph node cells, taken before intestinal transplant. These receptors were taken from a human donor who received an intestinal transplant. CDR3s leave out the opening cysteine and the closing phenylalanine or tryptophan. Each record gives: J gene, V gene, CDR3 protein.

>TRBJ1-2|TRBV29-1
SVEDRDYGYT
>TRBJ1-3|TRBV18
ASSPGLPSGNTIY
>TRBJ2-7|TRBV28
ASSTGGLDEQY
>TRBJ2-3|TRBV2
ASRAAGTQY
>TRBJ1-5|TRBV1
HKRGAGGRQPQH
>TRBJ2-1|TRBV5-1
ASAPGLAGNEQF
>TRBJ2-7|TRBV2
ASSEAEGTEQY
>TRBJ2-7|TRBV10-3
AISVRTSGSGNEQY
>TRBJ2-3|TRBV7-2
ASSRLAGAPGLTDTQY
>TRBJ2-7|TRBV6-1
ASSLSWSYEQY
>TRBJ2-5|TRBV5-4
ASSLASGGAKETQY